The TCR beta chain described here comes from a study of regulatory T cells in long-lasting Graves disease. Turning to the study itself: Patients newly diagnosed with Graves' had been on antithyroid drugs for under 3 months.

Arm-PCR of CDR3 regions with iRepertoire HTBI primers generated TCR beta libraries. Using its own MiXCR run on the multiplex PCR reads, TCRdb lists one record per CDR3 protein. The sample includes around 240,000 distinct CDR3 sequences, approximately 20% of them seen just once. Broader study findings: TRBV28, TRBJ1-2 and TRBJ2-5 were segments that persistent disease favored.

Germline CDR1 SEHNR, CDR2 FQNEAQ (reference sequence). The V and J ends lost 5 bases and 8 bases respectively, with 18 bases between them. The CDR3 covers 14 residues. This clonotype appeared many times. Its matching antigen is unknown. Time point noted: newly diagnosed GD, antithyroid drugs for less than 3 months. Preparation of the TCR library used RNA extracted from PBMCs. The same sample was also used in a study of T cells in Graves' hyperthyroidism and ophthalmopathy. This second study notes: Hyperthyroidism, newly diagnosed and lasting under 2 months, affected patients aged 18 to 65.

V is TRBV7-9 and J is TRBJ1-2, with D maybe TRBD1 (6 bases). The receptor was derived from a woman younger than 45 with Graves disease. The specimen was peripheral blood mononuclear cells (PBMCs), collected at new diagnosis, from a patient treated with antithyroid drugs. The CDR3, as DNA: TGTGCCAGCAGCGACTCTGGACAGAGTGGCGGCTACACCTTC. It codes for CASSDSGQSGGYTF.